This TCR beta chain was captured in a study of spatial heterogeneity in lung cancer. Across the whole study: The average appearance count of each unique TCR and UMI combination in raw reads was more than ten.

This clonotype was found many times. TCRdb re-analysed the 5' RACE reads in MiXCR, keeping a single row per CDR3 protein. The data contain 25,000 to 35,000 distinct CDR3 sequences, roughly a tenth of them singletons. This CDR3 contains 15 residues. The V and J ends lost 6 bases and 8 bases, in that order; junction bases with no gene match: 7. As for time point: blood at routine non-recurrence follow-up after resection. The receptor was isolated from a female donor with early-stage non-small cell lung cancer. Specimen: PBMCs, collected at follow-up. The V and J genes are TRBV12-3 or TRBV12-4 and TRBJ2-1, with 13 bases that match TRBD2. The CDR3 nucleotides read TGTGCCAGCAGCTCACTAGCGGGGGGGCTCGATGAGCAGTTCTTC. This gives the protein CASSSLAGGLDEQFF.